The 3 T cell receptor beta chains listed next were all sequenced from one sample in a study of beta chain features in type 1 diabetes. Of the isolated RNA, all was reverse transcribed, and so the sequenced material was expressed TCRB transcripts. Using immunoSEQ multiplex PCR, the repertoire was profiled, and TCRdb retains in-frame clones only, with some absent. Seen here are 400,000 to 550,000 clones, 9.5% to 12% observed once, and the top ten hold less than 0.06%. The sequencing sample was made of naive CD4+ T cells from blood. Every receptor here comes from a young woman in good health.

This clone has just a few counts. CDR3: CASSHLGKNTGELFF. The DNA for the CDR3 is TGCGCCAGCAGCCATCTTGGGAAAAACACCGGGGAGCTGTTTTTT. The chain uses TRBV4-1 and TRBJ2-2; D unclear. V lost 3 bases, J lost 2 bases, and 10 bases lay in between. The germline V gene encodes CDR1 MGHRA and CDR2 YSYEKL. CDR3 size: 15 residues.

The table lists this clone with a few counts. The rearrangement uses TRBV29-1 and TRBJ1-4; D uncertain. V gave up 8 bases and J gave up 0 bases, with 10 bases separating them. Germline V gives CDR1 SQVTM, CDR2 ANQGSEA. The length of the CDR3 is 13 residues. CDR3 nucleotides: TGCAGCTGGAGGCAGGCAACTAATGAAAAACTGTTTTTT. It is translated as CSWRQATNEKLFF.

This clone was seen a handful of times. The rearrangement joins TRBV30 to TRBJ2-3; 11 bases are shared with TRBD1. Germline V gives CDR1 GTSNPN, CDR2 SVGIG (reference sequence). This CDR3 spans 14 amino acids. Unmatched junction bases numbered 1, after V lost 5 bases and J lost 0 bases. Here the CDR3 DNA reads TGTGCCTGGGGACAGGGGGCTAGCACAGATACGCAGTATTTT. Its protein product is CAWGQGASTDTQYF. The entire variable domain, with the rest obtained from reference TRBV30 and TRBJ2-3, is as follows: SQTIHQWPATLVQPVGSPLSLECTVEGTSNPNLYWYRQAAGRGLQLLFYSVGIGQISSEVPQNLSASRPQDRQFILSSKKLLLSDSGFYLCAWGQGASTDTQYFGPGTRLTVL.